Listed below are T cell receptor beta chains from one sample, sequenced in a study of shared clonotypes between healthy human individuals. TCRdb's table, derived via immunoSEQ multiplex PCR, lists solely in-frame clones and lacks some. The sample records about 2.4 million clones, over 85% being singletons. Sample: naive CD4+ T cells from PBMCs. These receptor sequences come from a man in his late teens or twenties in good health. Some clones in this sample may be carry-over from other donors' samples. Both conserved end residues are trimmed from each CDR3.

J	V	CDR3
TRBJ2-5	TRBV7-2	ASSTMLQGSSETQY
TRBJ2-3	TRBV28	ASSSSPRSDTQY
TRBJ2-1	TRBV9	ASSVAPPGQGFSEQF
TRBJ1-2	TRBV6-5	ASRLLTARNYGYT
TRBJ2-7	TRBV5-4	ASSLQSGAYEQY
TRBJ1-1	TRBV19	ASIAREWPRMNTEAF
TRBJ2-2	TRBV6-1	ASSGKPLTGELF
TRBJ1-2	TRBV28	ASSLRTTYGYT
TRBJ1-4	TRBV30	AWSVRSTNEKLF
TRBJ1-4	TRBV5-1	ASSRDRAHEKLF
TRBJ2-2	TRBV7-2	ASSLARNTGELF
TRBJ2-5	TRBV5-1	ASSFQKLAGGQETQY
TRBJ2-1	TRBV18	ASSPRDPSYNEQF
TRBJ1-4	TRBV7-6	ASSLQTGPVTGPEKLF
TRBJ2-7	TRBV6-1	ASSEGRRGWDRTNPYEQY
TRBJ2-3	TRBV5-6	ASSTGRGGPQDPDTQY
TRBJ2-2	TRBV28	ASTNTGELF
TRBJ2-1	TRBV18	ASSSRDPLYNEQF
TRBJ2-7	TRBV7-6	ASSPRTGSLGEQY
TRBJ2-3	TRBV11-2	ASSLIFIQTGDTQY
TRBJ2-3	TRBV21-1	ASSRLLAGGGADTQY
TRBJ1-1	TRBV5-1	ASSLVVSDTEAF
TRBJ2-1	TRBV7-2	ASSLGRGGTWGNEQF
TRBJ1-2	TRBV4-1	ASSQAATQDYGYT
TRBJ1-5	TRBV18	ATAGTEDQPQH